One and the same sample provided the 28 T cell receptor beta chains below, sequenced in a study of shared clonotypes between healthy human individuals. TCRdb keeps only in-frame clones here, not all; method: immunoSEQ multiplex PCR. The sample yields about 2 million clones, around 96% seen once. Positive CCR7 selection of CD45RO-negative cells yielded the naive CD8 cells, and terminally differentiated effector memory CD45RA+ cells were excluded. The sample consisted of naive CD8+ T cells sorted from blood. The receptors come from a man younger than 30 in good health.

The chain combines TRBV28 with TRBJ2-1, with 7 bases fitting TRBD1. Germline-derived CDR1 and CDR2 are MDHEN and SYDVKM. The CDR3 contains 13 residues. The V and J ends lost 7 bases and 5 bases, in that order; junction bases with no gene match: 5. CDR3 region: CASTQGQNNEQFF. CDR3 nucleotide sequence: TGTGCCAGCACCCAGGGACAGAACAATGAGCAGTTCTTC. The full variable domain, rest sourced from reference TRBV28 and TRBJ2-1, is DVKVTQSSRYLVKRTGEKVFLECVQDMDHENMFWYRQDPGLGLRLIYFSYDVKMKEKGDIPEGYSVSREKKERFSLILESASTNQTSMYLCASTQGQNNEQFFGPGTRLTVL.

With respect to this clone: Likely a read error: the CDR3 ends without its conserved phenylalanine or tryptophan. The limits of the CDR3 on the DNA are not certain, so only TCRdb's listed CDR3 is given. This sequence joins TRBV6-6 and TRBJ2-7; the table names TRBD1, a call not compared with the DNA. With termini counted, the CDR3 has 8 amino acids. In germline, CDR1 is MNHNY, CDR2 SVGAGI (reference sequence). The CDR3 region is CASSYRRG.

The chain combines TRBV11-2 with TRBJ2-5; D is possibly TRBD2 (5 bases). Germline V lookup: CDR1 SGHAT, CDR2 FQNNGV. The CDR3 consists of 14 residues. Trimming took off 5 bases at V and 5 bases at J, with 15 bases between the two ends. The CDR3 DNA sequence: TGTGCCAGCAGCCCCGGGTGGGAGAGGGAGACCCAGTACTTC. It translates to CASSPGWERETQYF.

This clone was counted a single time. The chain is built from TRBV13 and TRBJ2-3; TRBD2 agrees at 7 bases. Germline trimming cut 4 bases from V and 6 bases from J; bases unmatched to any gene: 10. This CDR3 spans 15 amino acids. The V gene's germline CDR1 is PRHDT and CDR2 FYEKMQ (reference sequence). The chain's CDR3 is CASSWPSGQPDTQYF. As DNA, the CDR3 is TGTGCCAGCAGCTGGCCTAGCGGCCAACCGGATACGCAGTATTTT.

The J gene is TRBJ2-2, the V gene TRBV7-9; D unresolved. This CDR3 comprises 12 residues. Trimming cost V 1 base and J 9 bases, with 6 bases left between them. Germline lookup yields CDR1 SEHNR and CDR2 FQNEAQ (reference sequence). The CDR3 coding sequence is TGTGCCAGCAGCTTAGAACTGCGGGAGCTGTTTTTT. This sequence encodes CASSLELRELFF.

The genes are TRBV5-4 and TRBJ2-2; D is perhaps TRBD2 (5 bases). The CDR3 length is 18 residues. The V gene's germline CDR1 is SGHNT and CDR2 YYREEE (reference sequence). V was trimmed by 4 bases and J by 8 bases, leaving 27 bases between them. The CDR3 nucleotides read TGTGCCAGCAGCCCTATGCCTCGAATAGGGCCAACGGGAGGGGAGCTGTTTTTT. This gives the protein CASSPMPRIGPTGGELFF. The entire variable domain, with the rest obtained from reference TRBV5-4 and TRBJ2-2, is as follows: ETGVTQSPTHLIKTRGQQVTLRCSSQSGHNTVSWYQQALGQGPQFIFQYYREEENGRGNFPPRFSGLQFPNYSSELNVNALELDDSALYLCASSPMPRIGPTGGELFFGEGSRLTVL.

Regarding this clone: The same CDR3 also results from other DNA sequences found in this sample. For the CDR3, the DNA is TGTGCCAGCAGTTTATTCGGGGGCGAGACCCAGTACTTC. It is translated as CASSLFGGETQYF. The V call is TRBV27, the J call TRBJ2-5; tentatively, D is TRBD1 or TRBD2 (6 bases each). Per germline, CDR1 MNHEY and CDR2 SMNVEV (reference sequence). Trimming stripped 1 base from V and 5 bases from J, with 8 bases between. The CDR3 runs 13 residues.

This sequence joins TRBV9 and TRBJ2-2; D remains ambiguous. This CDR3 region has 16 residues. Trimming shortened V by 4 bases and J by 0 bases, and 13 bases separated the two germline ends. Germline CDR1 SGDLS, CDR2 YYNGEE. The CDR3 DNA reads TGTGCCAGCAGCTTGGCCCCACGAACGAACACCGGGGAGCTGTTTTTT. Protein: CASSLAPRTNTGELFF.

This clone has only one observation. J is TRBJ2-5 and V is TRBV29-1, with a tentative D call TRBD1 (5 bases). V was pared by 6 bases and J by 5 bases, with 19 bases between. The CDR3 extends over 14 amino acids. CDR1 and CDR2 (germline): SQVTM, ANQGSEA. CDR3 loop: CSVDTTGFSETQYF. CDR3 DNA: TGCAGCGTCGACACTACAGGATTTAGCGAGACCCAGTACTTC. The variable domain in full, completed from reference TRBV29-1 and TRBJ2-5, reads SAVISQKPSRDICQRGTSLTIQCQVDSQVTMMFWYRQQPGQSLTLIATANQGSEATYESGFVIDKFPISRPNLTFSTLTVSNMSPEDSSIYLCSVDTTGFSETQYFGPGTRLLVL.

About this clone: In the same sample, other DNA sequences code for this CDR3. The chain couples TRBV5-1 to TRBJ2-7; possibly TRBD1 for D (5 bases). V was clipped by 3 bases and J by 2 bases, with 9 bases between them. The CDR3 length is 13 residues. Per germline, CDR1 SGHRS and CDR2 YFSETQ. The CDR3 sequence: CASSWGQTYEQYF. The CDR3 DNA reads TGCGCCAGCAGCTGGGGCCAGACCTACGAGCAGTACTTC. Full variable domain (remainder filled in from reference TRBV5-1 and TRBJ2-7): KAGVTQTPRYLIKTRGQQVTLSCSPISGHRSVSWYQQTPGQGLQFLFEYFSETQRNKGNFPGRFSGRQFSNSRSEMNVSTLELGDSALYLCASSWGQTYEQYFGPGTRLTVT.

The V gene is TRBV29-1, the J gene TRBJ2-3, with 8 bases aligning to TRBD2. The germline V gene encodes CDR1 SQVTM and CDR2 ANQGSEA. There are 14 residues in the CDR3. V lost 5 bases, J lost 1 base, and 5 bases stayed unmatched. CDR3 coding DNA: TGCAGCGTTTCCAATAGCGGGGGCACAGATACGCAGTATTTT. Its translation: CSVSNSGGTDTQYF.

This clone was seen a single time. V is TRBV9 and J is TRBJ2-7; 9 bases map to TRBD2. The CDR3 length is 15 residues. The germline V gene encodes CDR1 SGDLS and CDR2 YYNGEE. V lost 2 bases to trimming and J lost 0 bases; unmatched junction nucleotides: 3. The CDR3 nucleotides are TGTGCCAGCAGCGTGTCTAGCGGGGCCTCCTACGAGCAGTACTTC. Protein sequence: CASSVSSGASYEQYF.

V and J are TRBV27 and TRBJ1-1; TRBD1 matches at 8 bases. The CDR3 totals 12 residues. With 9 bases clipped from V and 4 bases from J, the junction kept 4 bases outside the gene matches. Germline loops: CDR1 MNHEY, CDR2 SMNVEV (reference sequence). The CDR3 DNA follows: TGTGCCAGTTCAGGGGGCATCACTGAAGCTTTCTTT. Protein sequence: CASSGGITEAFF.

Worth noting for this clone: Other DNA sequences in this sample translate to the same CDR3. The V call is TRBV28, the J call TRBJ2-7; 9 positions agree with TRBD1. The V and J ends lost 5 bases and 1 base, in that order; junction bases with no gene match: 6. From germline, CDR1 is MDHEN and CDR2 SYDVKM. This CDR3 is built from 15 residues. This chain's CDR3 is CASSLGQGLSYEQYF. The CDR3 DNA sequence: TGTGCCAGCAGTCTTGGACAGGGGTTATCCTACGAGCAGTACTTC.

The V call is TRBV28, the J call TRBJ1-5, with D possibly being TRBD1 (5 bases). Trimming cost V 6 bases and J 1 base, with 10 bases left between them. Germline-derived CDR1 and CDR2 are MDHEN and SYDVKM. The CDR3 is made up of 14 amino acids. CDR3 sequence: CASRGQISNQPQHF. The CDR3 DNA sequence: TGTGCCAGCAGGGGGCAAATAAGCAATCAGCCCCAGCATTTT.

The chain recombines TRBV19 with TRBJ2-2; 7 positions match TRBD2. Germline-derived CDR1 and CDR2 are LNHDA and SQIVND (reference sequence). CDR3 size: 17 residues. Trimming took 3 bases from V and 3 from J; bases not matched to a gene: 10. Here the CDR3 reads CASSIFGGLADTGELFF. CDR3 DNA: TGTGCCAGTAGTATCTTCGGTGGGCTAGCGGACACCGGGGAGCTGTTTTTT.

The chain combines TRBV10-1 with TRBJ2-2; D gene uncertain. Germline CDR1 is WNHNN and CDR2 is SYGVQD (reference sequence). Trimming pared 3 bases from V and 1 base from J, leaving 3 bases between. The CDR3 has 13 residues. The CDR3 region has the DNA TGCGCCAGCAGTGATGAGAACACCGGGGAGCTGTTTTTT. Protein: CASSDENTGELFF.

The V gene is TRBV27, the J gene TRBJ2-6; D remains unclear. Trimming pared 3 bases from V and 2 bases from J, leaving 8 bases between. Germline-derived CDR1 and CDR2 are MNHEY and SMNVEV (reference sequence). The CDR3 covers 15 residues. The CDR3 nucleotides are TGTGCCAGCAGTTTGTCCCCCGCTGGGGCCAACGTCCTGACTTTC. Residues: CASSLSPAGANVLTF.

A note on this clone: In the same sample, other DNA sequences code for this CDR3. V and J are TRBV5-1 and TRBJ2-7; D unresolved. This CDR3 is 12 amino acids long. Trimming left V 0 bases short and J 2 bases short, with 3 bases between. CDR1 is SGHRS and CDR2 is YFSETQ in the germline V gene. The CDR3 reads CASSLVAYEQYF. CDR3 DNA: TGCGCCAGCAGCTTGGTAGCCTACGAGCAGTACTTC. Combining the CDR3 with reference TRBV5-1 and TRBJ2-7 gives the whole variable domain KAGVTQTPRYLIKTRGQQVTLSCSPISGHRSVSWYQQTPGQGLQFLFEYFSETQRNKGNFPGRFSGRQFSNSRSEMNVSTLELGDSALYLCASSLVAYEQYFGPGTRLTVT.

The chain couples TRBV11-2 to TRBJ2-6, with a tentative D call TRBD1 (6 bases). The CDR3 contains 16 residues. V shed 6 bases and J shed 2 bases, with 14 bases lying between them. Germline CDR1 is SGHAT and CDR2 is FQNNGV. CDR3 amino acids: CASSQRHRAGANVLTF. CDR3 DNA sequence: TGTGCCAGCAGTCAACGACACAGGGCTGGGGCCAACGTCCTGACTTTC.

The chain employs TRBV6-5 and TRBJ2-5; 8 positions agree with TRBD2. From germline, CDR1 is MNHEY and CDR2 SVGAGI. The CDR3 is 15 residues long. Trimming took 0 bases from V and 3 from J; bases not matched to a gene: 3. The CDR3 DNA follows: TGTGCCAGCAGTTACTCGCATAGCGGGGAAGAGACCCAGTACTTC. Residues: CASSYSHSGEETQYF.

The rearrangement joins TRBV10-2 to TRBJ2-2, with D perhaps being TRBD1 or TRBD2 (5 bases each). The CDR3 loop spans 18 amino acids. The V end was cut by 3 bases, the J end by 4 bases, with 21 bases between. CDR1 WSHSY and CDR2 SAAADI come from the germline V gene. The CDR3 is CASSDRDLGARGTGELFF. In DNA form, the CDR3 reads TGCGCCAGCAGTGACCGGGACCTTGGGGCCCGGGGCACCGGGGAGCTGTTTTTT.

The rearrangement joins TRBV27 to TRBJ2-7; maybe TRBD1 (7 bases). Between the trimmed V and J ends, which lost 0 bases and 6 bases, there was a span of 18 bases. Germline lookup yields CDR1 MNHEY and CDR2 SMNVEV (reference sequence). This CDR3 contains 16 residues. DNA of the CDR3: TGTGCCAGCAGTTTATCCTTGGGACAGTTGGAGGGCGAGCAGTACTTC. Translating it yields CASSLSLGQLEGEQYF.

The chain couples TRBV6-5 to TRBJ2-2; no clear D. V lost 6 bases and J lost 3, with 8 bases in between. Germline CDR1 MNHEY, CDR2 SVGAGI. This CDR3 is 13 amino acids long. CDR3 amino acids: CASSRPDTGELFF. In DNA form, the CDR3 reads TGTGCCAGCAGCCGACCAGACACCGGGGAGCTGTTTTTT.

This chain joins TRBV7-8 and TRBJ1-1; D not certain. Trimming left V 5 bases short and J 5 bases short, with 18 bases between. The CDR3 consists of 15 residues. Looked up from germline, CDR1 is SGHVS and CDR2 is FQNEAQ. The CDR3 DNA is TGTGCCAGCAGCCCTCTTATAGGTGGGAGGACTGAAGCTTTCTTT. Protein product: CASSPLIGGRTEAFF.

For this clone: In the same sample, other DNA sequences code for this CDR3. The CDR3 DNA sequence: TGTGCCAGCAGTCCCGGGCGTAACACCGGGGAGCTGTTTTTT. It yields the protein CASSPGRNTGELFF. This chain connects TRBV27 to TRBJ2-2; D remains unclear. V lost 5 bases to trimming and J lost 2 bases, with 9 bases between them. The CDR3 spans 14 residues. The germline V gene has CDR1 MNHEY and CDR2 SMNVEV (reference sequence).

The genes are TRBV5-4 and TRBJ1-5, with TRBD1 matching 7 bases. V was pared by 3 bases and J by 6 bases, with 3 bases of the junction left unmatched. Germline CDR1 reads SGHNT; CDR2 reads YYREEE (reference sequence). There are 13 residues in the CDR3. The CDR3 nucleotides read TGTGCCAGCAGCTCAGGGGGTATTCAGCCCCAGCATTTT. This encodes CASSSGGIQPQHF. Full variable domain (rest looked up from reference TRBV5-4 and TRBJ1-5): ETGVTQSPTHLIKTRGQQVTLRCSSQSGHNTVSWYQQALGQGPQFIFQYYREEENGRGNFPPRFSGLQFPNYSSELNVNALELDDSALYLCASSSGGIQPQHFGDGTRLSIL.

The CDR3 loop is CASSESRTGNYEQYF. Here the CDR3 DNA reads TGTGCCAGCAGTGAATCCCGGACAGGCAACTACGAGCAGTACTTC. The V and J genes are TRBV25-1 and TRBJ2-7, with 7 nucleotides matching TRBD1. From germline, CDR1 is MGHDK and CDR2 SYGVNS. This CDR3 region has 15 residues. V lost 1 base to trimming and J lost 3 bases; unmatched junction nucleotides: 6.